Here is one T cell receptor beta chain with its context. Here immunoSEQ multiplex PCR was the method, and the copy in TCRdb shows in-frame clones only, minus some. Seen here are around 210,000 clones, around 81% observed once, and the top ten hold under 0.95%. This sample is drawn from a study of blood T cell repertoires in COVID-19. Germline V gives CDR1 LNHDA, CDR2 SQIVND (reference sequence). V lost 7 bases and J 3 bases, leaving 19 bases between the germline ends. There are 16 residues in the CDR3. The TCR sequence derives from a man in his sixties with COVID-19, enrolled during active disease. The V call is TRBV19, the J call TRBJ1-5; D ambiguous. Sequenced: peripheral blood. This CDR3 reads CASNYFGATHNQPQHF. CDR3 sequence (DNA): TGTGCCAGTAATTATTTCGGTGCGACTCACAATCAGCCCCAGCATTTT.